This T cell receptor beta chain was observed in a study of T cells in Graves' hyperthyroidism and ophthalmopathy. Using RNA transcripts as the source, TCR beta CDR3 regions were amplified. Carried out on the TCR CDR3, a first-round RT-PCR used the HTBI primer set. TCRdb reprocessed the multiplex PCR reads via MiXCR and lists one record per CDR3 protein. The sample has approximately 870,000 distinct CDR3 sequences, roughly 37% seen once. Trimming took 8 bases from V and 1 from J; bases not matched to a gene: 15. The CDR3 spans 17 residues. Germline lookup yields CDR1 SGHTA and CDR2 FQGNSA. The sequenced sample consisted of blood. This TCR was recovered from a man in his late teens or twenties with Graves' hyperthyroidism. The gene calls are TRBV7-2 and TRBJ2-5; 8 bases map to TRBD2. The CDR3 region has the DNA TGTGCCAGCTCACCACCTAGCGGGTCCCTTTTCCAAGAGACCCAGTACTTC. Its protein product is CASSPPSGSLFQETQYF.